The next 27 T cell receptor beta chains were all read from a single sample in a study of blood T cell repertoires in COVID-19. The assay was immunoSEQ multiplex PCR, and TCRdb's table has in-frame clones only and misses some. The sample lists about 180,000 clones; around 90% were seen once. The sample taken for sequencing was PBMCs or T cells enriched from blood (not recorded which). These receptors all come from a woman younger than 35 who had recovered from COVID-19.

The chain uses TRBV19 and TRBJ1-1, with 9 nucleotides matching TRBD1. Germline assignment: CDR1 LNHDA and CDR2 SQIVND (reference sequence). V was clipped by 10 bases and J by 5 bases; unmatched bases: 8. CDR3 size: 13 residues. The CDR3 nucleotides are TGTGCCACTCTGGGACAGGGAGGTACTGAAGCTTTCTTT. It yields the protein CATLGQGGTEAFF.

The count of this clone is one. The gene calls are TRBV27 and TRBJ1-2, with 7 bases lining up with TRBD1. Trimming removed 5 bases from V and 3 bases from J; junction bases left unmatched: 9. CDR3 length equals 15 residues. Germline V gene data show CDR1 as MNHEY and CDR2 as SMNVEV (reference sequence). The CDR3 here is CASSEGQLSHYGYTF. CDR3 DNA: TGTGCCAGCAGTGAGGGACAGCTGAGCCACTATGGCTACACCTTC.

The chain uses TRBV3-1 (or the pseudogene TRBV3-2) and TRBJ2-7, with 7 bases matching TRBD2. The CDR3 sequence is 13 residues long. The germline gives CDR1 LGHDT, CDR2 YNNKEL (reference sequence). V shed 4 bases, J shed 2 bases, and the junction held 2 bases outside the gene matches. The DNA of the CDR3 is TGTGCCAGCAGCCGGGAGGGCCCCTACGAGCAGTACTTC. Protein sequence: CASSREGPYEQYF.

This rearrangement joins TRBV3-1 (or the pseudogene TRBV3-2) to TRBJ1-3, with TRBD1 as a possible D gene (6 bases). Trimming left V 1 base short and J 0 bases short, with 16 bases between. Germline lookup yields CDR1 LGHDT and CDR2 YNNKEL (reference sequence). The CDR3 totals 18 residues. The CDR3 DNA follows: TGTGCCAGCAGCCAAGGACCCGGTGGGGGCGACTCTGGAAACACCATATATTTT. Translated: CASSQGPGGGDSGNTIYF.

This clone was seen more than once but under ten times. The rearrangement joins TRBV20-1 to TRBJ1-2; D is undetermined. CDR1 is DFQATT and CDR2 is SNEGSKA in the germline V gene (reference sequence). Trimming removed 3 bases from V and 5 bases from J, with 7 bases in between. The CDR3 has 11 residues. The CDR3 spells CSARAGYGYTF. Here the CDR3 DNA reads TGCAGTGCTAGGGCGGGGTATGGCTACACCTTC.

The rearrangement links TRBV9 to TRBJ2-7; no definite D call. Germline loops: CDR1 SGDLS, CDR2 YYNGEE. The CDR3 is 14 residues long. Trimming took off 2 bases at V and 1 base at J, with 10 bases between the two ends. CDR3 sequence (DNA): TGTGCCAGCAGCGTGGCGGATGCATCCTACGAGCAGTACTTC. Translated, it gives CASSVADASYEQYF.

This clone was observed once. This rearrangement joins TRBV7-8 to TRBJ1-2; D is perhaps TRBD1 (6 bases). Trimming stripped 5 bases from V and 10 bases from J, with 14 bases between. CDR3 size: 12 residues. Germline V lookup: CDR1 SGHVS, CDR2 FQNEAQ. The CDR3 region has the DNA TGTGCCAGCAGCCGATTGACAGGATACTACACCTTC. Its translation is CASSRLTGYYTF.

V usage is TRBV28 and J usage is TRBJ2-1; D is unclear. Germline V CDR1 and CDR2: MDHEN, SYDVKM. V was pared by 9 bases and J by 8 bases, with 17 bases between. The CDR3 covers 13 residues. For the CDR3, the DNA is TGTGCCAGTTCCGAGGCCCACCGGGATGAGCAGTTCTTC. Translating it yields CASSEAHRDEQFF.

A remark on this clone: Other nucleotide sequences in the sample specify the same CDR3. The chain is built from TRBV19 and TRBJ1-1; TRBD1 agrees at 7 bases. V trimming: 6 bases; J trimming: 2 bases; junction bases outside the gene matches: 9. CDR3 length: 15 amino acids. In germline, CDR1 is LNHDA, CDR2 SQIVND (reference sequence). The DNA for the CDR3 is TGTGCCAGTAGCGGGCCGGGACAGCCTAACACTGAAGCTTTCTTT. Translation gives CASSGPGQPNTEAFF.

The rearrangement joins TRBV15 to TRBJ2-7; no reliable D call. The CDR3 covers 13 residues. Germline V gene data show CDR1 as LNHNV and CDR2 as YYDKDF (reference sequence). The V end lost 5 bases, the J end lost 3 bases, and 11 bases lay between the germline ends. This CDR3 reads CATSPSGLYEQYF. As DNA, the CDR3 is TGTGCCACCAGCCCCTCGGGTCTCTACGAGCAGTACTTC.

V gene TRBV18 combines with J gene TRBJ2-7; 8 positions match TRBD2. Trimming removed 3 bases from V and 3 bases from J; junction bases left unmatched: 1. This CDR3 spans 13 amino acids. CDR1 is KGHSH, CDR2 LQKENI, per germline. CDR3 DNA: TGTGCCAGCTCACCTAGCGGGGTCTACGAGCAGTACTTC. As protein: CASSPSGVYEQYF.

The chain recombines TRBV14 with TRBJ2-1; a weak D match, TRBD2 (6 bases). CDR3 size: 15 residues. The germline V and J ends were trimmed by 3 bases and 2 bases, with 11 bases remaining between them. Germline V gene sequence: CDR1 SGHDN, CDR2 FVKESK. CDR3: CASSQPSETYNEQFF. The CDR3 DNA follows: TGTGCCAGCAGCCAGCCTAGCGAAACCTACAATGAGCAGTTCTTC.

The rearrangement links TRBV24-1 to TRBJ2-7; possibly TRBD1 for D (6 bases). The V gene lost 4 bases and the J gene lost 4 bases, with 16 bases spanning the gap. Germline V gene lookup returns CDR1 KGHDR and CDR2 SFDVKD. The CDR3 contains 15 residues. In DNA form, the CDR3 reads TGTGCCACCAGTGACCCCCGGGACATTACATACGAGCAGTACTTC. Amino acid sequence: CATSDPRDITYEQYF.

As DNA, the CDR3 is TGTGCCATCAGTAAAGGACTAGCGGGAGGAGAAAACGAGCAGTACTTC. Translated: CAISKGLAGGENEQYF. The rearrangement joins TRBV10-3 to TRBJ2-7; 14 nucleotides match TRBD2. Per the germline V gene, CDR1 is ENHRY and CDR2 is SYGVKD. Trimming cost V 5 bases and J 5 bases; bases outside gene matches: 8. CDR3 size: 16 residues.

This rearrangement joins TRBV7-9 to TRBJ1-5; the match to TRBD1 covers 9 bases. Germline CDR1 reads SEHNR; CDR2 reads FQNEAQ (reference sequence). CDR3 length: 17 residues. After removal of 1 base from V and 6 bases from J, the junction contained 10 bases not matched to a gene. The CDR3 loop reads CASSLELVTGGSQPQHF. CDR3 coding DNA: TGTGCCAGCAGCTTAGAACTGGTGACAGGGGGAAGTCAGCCCCAGCATTTT.

V usage is TRBV5-5 and J usage is TRBJ1-5; 7 bases are shared with TRBD1. The CDR3 consists of 16 residues. V shed 4 bases, J shed 3 bases, and the junction held 10 bases outside the gene matches. Germline CDR1 SGHKS, CDR2 YYEKEE (reference sequence). CDR3 nucleotide sequence: TGTGCCAGCAGCCGCCCCGGAGGGGGCATCAATCAGCCCCAGCATTTT. Translation gives CASSRPGGGINQPQHF.

The J gene is TRBJ1-2, the V gene TRBV28; D is perhaps TRBD1 (5 bases). There are 14 residues in the CDR3. Germline V CDR1 and CDR2: MDHEN, SYDVKM. V lost 6 bases, J lost 1 base, and 12 bases lay in between. CDR3 nucleotides: TGTGCCAGCAGAGTGGAGGGGAATAACTATGGCTACACCTTC. This sequence encodes CASRVEGNNYGYTF.

The chain is built from TRBV28 and TRBJ1-5; D not resolved. This CDR3 contains 14 residues. Germline V lookup: CDR1 MDHEN, CDR2 SYDVKM. V lost 3 bases and J 4 bases, leaving 10 bases between the germline ends. The CDR3, as DNA: TGTGCCAGCAGTTTGTTAACAGTGAATCAGCCCCAGCATTTT. Its translation: CASSLLTVNQPQHF.

This clone was detected only once. The V gene is TRBV7-9, the J gene TRBJ2-1, with 7 positions matching TRBD2. Germline V gene sequence: CDR1 SEHNR, CDR2 FQNEAQ (reference sequence). The ends lost 4 bases at V and 2 bases at J; junction bases unmatched: 14. The length of the CDR3 is 18 residues. CDR3 in DNA: TGTGCCAGCAGCTACGGGACTCCAACGGGAGGACCCTACAATGAGCAGTTCTTC. The encoded protein is CASSYGTPTGGPYNEQFF.

The V gene is TRBV30, the J gene TRBJ2-5; 7 bases map to TRBD1. The CDR3 extends over 15 amino acids. Germline V gene sequence: CDR1 GTSNPN, CDR2 SVGIG (reference sequence). V gave up 3 bases and J gave up 5 bases; unmatched junction bases: 12. CDR3 loop: CAWSSGRLGGETQYF. The CDR3 bases are TGTGCCTGGAGCTCCGGGCGGCTAGGGGGCGAGACCCAGTACTTC.

The V call is TRBV19, the J call TRBJ2-3; 8 nucleotides match TRBD2. V was pared by 2 bases and J by 4 bases, with 8 bases of the junction left unmatched. The CDR3 is made up of 16 amino acids. CDR1 is LNHDA and CDR2 is SQIVND in the germline V gene (reference sequence). The CDR3 DNA reads TGTGCCAGTAGTATATCGACGGGGGGGCAGGCAGATACGCAGTATTTT. It is translated as CASSISTGGQADTQYF.

The CDR3 DNA reads as TGTGCCAGCACCGAAAGGGGGACTAGCTCCTACAATGAGCAGTTCTTC. It translates to CASTERGTSSYNEQFF. The chain recombines TRBV2 with TRBJ2-1; TRBD2 aligns across 8 bases. Germline V gene lookup returns CDR1 SNHLY and CDR2 FYNNEI. Trimming at V came to 7 bases and at J to 0 bases, leaving 8 bases not matched to a gene. This CDR3 region has 16 residues.

V is TRBV19 and J is TRBJ1-4; no clear D gene. CDR3 length: 13 amino acids. Germline CDR1 and CDR2: LNHDA and SQIVND (reference sequence). Trimming took 5 bases from V and 8 from J, leaving 12 bases between them. The CDR3 DNA follows: TGTGCCAGTAGTCGTGAAACGGGGGAAAAACTGTTTTTT. Translating it yields CASSRETGEKLFF.

CDR3 protein: CASSQLGARYEQYF. The CDR3 DNA follows: TGTGCCAGCAGCCAACTGGGGGCACGCTACGAGCAGTACTTC. The chain is built from TRBV7-9 and TRBJ2-7; a weak D match, TRBD1 (6 bases). Trimming shortened V by 5 bases and J by 3 bases, and 14 bases separated the two germline ends. Germline CDR1 reads SEHNR; CDR2 reads FQNEAQ (reference sequence). The CDR3 has 14 amino acids.

V gene TRBV24-1 combines with J gene TRBJ1-2, with 7 bases fitting TRBD1. Germline V lookup: CDR1 KGHDR, CDR2 SFDVKD. With V trimmed by 1 base and J by 4 bases, 8 bases remained unmatched. The CDR3 sequence is 16 residues long. The CDR3 loop is CATSDFDETGIYGYTF. The CDR3, as DNA: TGTGCCACCAGTGATTTCGACGAGACAGGGATCTATGGCTACACCTTC.

This clone was observed a single time. This rearrangement joins TRBV9 to TRBJ2-3; TRBD2 aligns across 15 bases. J was trimmed by 2 bases and V by 3 bases; bases with no gene match: 1. The CDR3 runs to 16 residues. Per germline, CDR1 SGDLS and CDR2 YYNGEE. CDR3 in amino acids: CASSGTSGGATDTQYF. CDR3 sequence (DNA): TGTGCCAGCAGCGGGACTAGCGGGGGGGCCACAGATACGCAGTATTTT.

The chain joins TRBV7-3 to TRBJ2-3; D call uncertain. The CDR3 has 15 residues. From germline, CDR1 is SGHTA and CDR2 FQGTGA. V was pared by 2 bases and J by 0 bases, with 9 bases between. CDR3 loop: CASSLEATSTDTQYF. In DNA form, the CDR3 reads TGTGCCAGCAGCTTAGAAGCAACCAGCACAGATACGCAGTATTTT.